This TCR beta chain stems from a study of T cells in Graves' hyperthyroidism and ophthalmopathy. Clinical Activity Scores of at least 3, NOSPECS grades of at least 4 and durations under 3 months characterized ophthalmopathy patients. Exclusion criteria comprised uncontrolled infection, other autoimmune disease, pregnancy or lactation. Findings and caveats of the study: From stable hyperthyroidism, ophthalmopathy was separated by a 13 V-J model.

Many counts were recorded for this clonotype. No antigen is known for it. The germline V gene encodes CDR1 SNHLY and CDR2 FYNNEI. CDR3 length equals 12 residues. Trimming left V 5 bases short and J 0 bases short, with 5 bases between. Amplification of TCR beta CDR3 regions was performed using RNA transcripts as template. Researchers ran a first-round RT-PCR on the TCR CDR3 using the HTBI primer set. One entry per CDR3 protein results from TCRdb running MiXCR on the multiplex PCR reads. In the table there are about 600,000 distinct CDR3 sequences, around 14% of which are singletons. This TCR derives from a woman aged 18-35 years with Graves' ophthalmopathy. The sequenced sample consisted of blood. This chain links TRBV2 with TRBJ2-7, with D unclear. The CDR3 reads CASSSGSYEQYF. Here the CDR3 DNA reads TGTGCCAGCAGTTCCGGCTCCTACGAGCAGTACTTC.